Below are 2 T cell receptor beta chains sequenced from a single sample in a study of cytomegalovirus exposure and HLA in healthy donors. The PCR employed 60 Vbeta primers together with 13 Jbeta primers. The protocol was immunoSEQ multiplex PCR, while the TCRdb copy is restricted to in-frame clones and leaves out a portion. In the table there are some 120,000 clones, more than 65% of which are singletons. The sequencing input was PBMCs. The receptors shown here come from a young man in good health and CMV-seropositive.

The V call is TRBV4-3, the J call TRBJ2-7; D call uncertain. V shed 4 bases and J shed 5 bases, with 6 bases lying between them. Germline V lookup: CDR1 LGHNA, CDR2 YSLEER. This CDR3 has 11 amino acids. For the CDR3, the DNA is TGCGCCAGCAGCCGAGGAGACGAGCAGTACTTC. This encodes CASSRGDEQYF.

The chain joins TRBV27 to TRBJ2-3; a weak D match, TRBD1 (6 bases). The CDR3 is made up of 12 amino acids. Per germline, CDR1 MNHEY and CDR2 SMNVEV (reference sequence). Between the trimmed V and J ends, which lost 3 bases and 10 bases, there was a span of 11 bases. The CDR3 is CASSLGADAQYF. CDR3 nucleotide sequence: TGTGCCAGCAGTTTGGGGGCGGACGCGCAGTATTTT.